This entry lists 22 T cell receptor beta chains sequenced from one sample in a study of shared clonotypes between healthy human individuals. The assay was immunoSEQ multiplex PCR, and TCRdb's table has in-frame clones only and misses some. The sample lists 640,000 or so clones; approximately 75% were seen once. The sequenced material came from memory CD4+ T cells sorted from blood. Subset in this sample: CD45RA-negative fraction. The receptors shown here come from a young woman in good health.

The chain links TRBV13 to TRBJ2-7, with TRBD2 matching 7 bases. V lost 3 bases and J lost 0; bases outside the gene matches: 8. Germline assignment: CDR1 PRHDT and CDR2 FYEKMQ (reference sequence). The CDR3 has 16 residues. The DNA for the CDR3 is TGTGCCAGCAGCTTGTCGGGCGGGAGTAGCTCCTACGAGCAGTACTTC. Its translation is CASSLSGGSSSYEQYF.

CDR3 sequence reads: CASTGLAGGWTGELFF. The CDR3 DNA sequence: TGTGCCAGCACCGGACTAGCGGGAGGGTGGACCGGGGAGCTGTTTTTT. V is TRBV21-1 and J is TRBJ2-2; the listed D gene, TRBD2, was not tested against the DNA. TRBV21-1 is an annotated pseudogene. The CDR3 consists of 16 residues.

The chain carries TRBV28 and TRBJ2-7, with 9 bases lining up with TRBD2. The CDR3 runs 17 residues. Trimming took 5 bases from V and 4 from J; bases not matched to a gene: 15. Germline-derived CDR1 and CDR2 are MDHEN and SYDVKM. The DNA of the CDR3 is TGTGCCAGCAGTCCGAGGGATAGCGGGAGCCCCGGTTACGAGCAGTACTTC. Amino acid sequence: CASSPRDSGSPGYEQYF.

The genes are TRBV28 and TRBJ2-5, with 7 bases fitting TRBD2. This CDR3 has 12 residues. V lost 3 bases to trimming and J lost 9 bases; unmatched junction nucleotides: 4. Germline assignment: CDR1 MDHEN and CDR2 SYDVKM. CDR3 sequence (DNA): TGTGCCAGCAGTTTCTACGCGGGGGCCCAGTACTTC. Protein: CASSFYAGAQYF.

A few counts support this clone. The chain uses TRBV4-1 and TRBJ2-1; 14 positions match TRBD2. Trimming took 3 bases from V and 7 from J; bases not matched to a gene: 5. The germline gives CDR1 MGHRA, CDR2 YSYEKL. The CDR3 is made up of 16 amino acids. The DNA for the CDR3 is TGCGCCAGCAGCCAGCCGGGACTAGCGGGAGTAAATGAGCAGTTCTTC. It yields the protein CASSQPGLAGVNEQFF.

V is TRBV28 and J is TRBJ1-2; D is possibly TRBD1 (5 bases). With 9 bases removed from V and 1 base from J, the gap between germline ends came to 15 bases. The germline V gene has CDR1 MDHEN and CDR2 SYDVKM. This CDR3 region has 14 residues. The chain's CDR3 is CASLPQGVNYGYTF. In nucleotides, the CDR3 is TGTGCCAGTCTCCCCCAAGGGGTTAACTATGGCTACACCTTC.

This clone was picked up one time. The sample has other DNA sequences that encode this CDR3 too. This sequence joins TRBV5-1 and TRBJ1-2; 8 nucleotides agree with TRBD1. From germline, CDR1 is SGHRS and CDR2 YFSETQ. This CDR3 has 12 residues. V shed 2 bases and J 6 bases; nucleotides not matched to a gene: 0. DNA for the CDR3: TGCGCCAGCAGCTTACAGGGGGATGGCTACACCTTC. This translates into CASSLQGDGYTF.

V gene TRBV5-1 combines with J gene TRBJ2-7, with a possible D match to TRBD2 (5 bases). CDR1 and CDR2 from the germline V gene are SGHRS and YFSETQ. V was pared by 1 base and J by 2 bases, with 13 bases between. The CDR3 is made up of 15 amino acids. This CDR3 reads CASSLMGVTPYEQYF. In nucleotides, the CDR3 is TGCGCCAGCAGCTTGATGGGAGTAACTCCCTACGAGCAGTACTTC. The full variable domain, its missing parts supplied by reference TRBV5-1 and TRBJ2-7, is KAGVTQTPRYLIKTRGQQVTLSCSPISGHRSVSWYQQTPGQGLQFLFEYFSETQRNKGNFPGRFSGRQFSNSRSEMNVSTLELGDSALYLCASSLMGVTPYEQYFGPGTRLTVT.

This chain links TRBV15 with TRBJ1-1, with no clear D. This CDR3 region has 12 residues. The germline V and J ends were trimmed by 8 bases and 4 bases, with 11 bases remaining between them. Germline V gene lookup returns CDR1 LNHNV and CDR2 YYDKDF (reference sequence). The CDR3 here is CATGISGTEAFF. Written as DNA, the CDR3 is TGTGCCACCGGAATTTCGGGCACTGAAGCTTTCTTT.

CDR3 protein: CASSEVLWGKSGANVLTF. The DNA of the CDR3 is TGTGCCAGCAGTGAAGTGTTGTGGGGAAAATCTGGGGCCAACGTCCTGACTTTC. The chain employs TRBV2 and TRBJ2-6; D is uncertain. Germline V gene lookup returns CDR1 SNHLY and CDR2 FYNNEI. V was pared by 1 base and J by 1 base, with 14 bases between. This CDR3 is built from 18 residues.

This clone has more than one count but fewer than ten. The chain has TRBV28 and TRBJ2-1; D is uncertain. The ends were cut back, 5 bases at V and 8 bases at J, with 22 bases in the middle. The CDR3 extends over 16 amino acids. Looked up from germline, CDR1 is MDHEN and CDR2 is SYDVKM. As DNA, the CDR3 is TGTGCCAGCAGTCCCAACCCCGGACGGGCTTCGGATGAGCAGTTCTTC. This encodes CASSPNPGRASDEQFF. Variable domain in full (rest from reference TRBV28 and TRBJ2-1): DVKVTQSSRYLVKRTGEKVFLECVQDMDHENMFWYRQDPGLGLRLIYFSYDVKMKEKGDIPEGYSVSREKKERFSLILESASTNQTSMYLCASSPNPGRASDEQFFGPGTRLTVL.

This chain uses TRBV5-6 with TRBJ2-1; 8 nucleotides line up with TRBD2. Germline CDR1 and CDR2: SGHDT and YYEEEE. The CDR3 runs to 15 residues. The junction had 4 bases not matched to a gene; V was cut back by 1 base and J by 4 bases. The CDR3 coding sequence is TGTGCCAGCAGCTTGTATAGCGGGAATTACAATGAGCAGTTCTTC. Its translation: CASSLYSGNYNEQFF. Full variable domain (missing parts from reference TRBV5-6 and TRBJ2-1): DAGVTQSPTHLIKTRGQQVTLRCSPKSGHDTVSWYQQALGQGPQFIFQYYEEEERQRGNFPDRFSGHQFPNYSSELNVNALLLGDSALYLCASSLYSGNYNEQFFGPGTRLTVL.

The chain joins TRBV10-1 to TRBJ2-2; perhaps TRBD1 as D (6 bases). Germline V gene data show CDR1 as WNHNN and CDR2 as SYGVQD (reference sequence). V dropped 1 base and J dropped 4 bases, with 7 bases sitting between them. The CDR3 consists of 14 residues. The CDR3 sequence is CASSEWGLTGELFF. The CDR3, as DNA: TGCGCCAGCAGTGAGTGGGGGCTCACCGGGGAGCTGTTTTTT.

The table lists this clone with a few counts. The chain couples TRBV9 to TRBJ1-2; 8 bases match TRBD1. V lost 4 bases, J lost 2 bases, and 10 bases stayed unmatched. Germline V gene data show CDR1 as SGDLS and CDR2 as YYNGEE. CDR3 length: 16 residues. CDR3 sequence: CASSLLGTGLNYGYTF. DNA for the CDR3: TGTGCCAGCAGCCTCCTGGGGACAGGCCTAAACTATGGCTACACCTTC.

The chain combines TRBV18 with TRBJ2-1; D might be TRBD2 (5 bases). The length of the CDR3 is 15 residues. Trimming removed 2 bases at V and 4 bases at J, with 12 bases between. In germline, CDR1 is KGHSH, CDR2 LQKENI. This CDR3 reads CASSPSVGAYNEQFF. The CDR3 bases are TGTGCCAGCTCACCATCCGTGGGAGCGTACAATGAGCAGTTCTTC.

This sequence joins TRBV2 and TRBJ2-1, with D uncertain. V was shortened by 9 bases and J by 2 bases, with 11 bases between the two germline ends. The germline V gene encodes CDR1 SNHLY and CDR2 FYNNEI. This CDR3 has 13 amino acids. In nucleotides, the CDR3 is TGTGCCAGTCTCCTCGATACCTACAATGAGCAGTTCTTC. Amino acids: CASLLDTYNEQFF. Using reference TRBV2 and TRBJ2-1 for the parts outside the CDR3, the full variable domain is EPEVTQTPSHQVTQMGQEVILRCVPISNHLYFYWYRQILGQKVEFLVSFYNNEISEKSEIFDDQFSVERPDGSNFTLKIRSTKLEDSAMYFCASLLDTYNEQFFGPGTRLTVL.

The genes are TRBV29-1 and TRBJ2-1; 10 nucleotides align to TRBD2. Germline-derived CDR1 and CDR2 are SQVTM and ANQGSEA. The junction had 19 bases not matched to a gene; V was cut back by 3 bases and J by 11 bases. CDR3 length: 17 residues. CDR3 amino acids: CSVDGLAGVGAGAKQFF. Here the CDR3 DNA reads TGCAGCGTTGACGGGCTAGCGGGAGTAGGGGCGGGGGCCAAGCAGTTCTTC.

The V gene is TRBV28, the J gene TRBJ2-7, with 7 bases matching TRBD2. This CDR3 contains 15 residues. In germline, CDR1 is MDHEN, CDR2 SYDVKM. V shed 2 bases and J 0 bases; nucleotides not matched to a gene: 4. The CDR3 region has the DNA TGTGCCAGCAGTTTAATGCTAGCGGACTCCTACGAGCAGTACTTC. Translated, it gives CASSLMLADSYEQYF.

This clone was seen only once. CDR3 nucleotides: TGTGCACTGGAGGGCCTGGTTCGGGGGCCCCTCCACTTT. Amino acid sequence: CALEGLVRGPLHF. The chain uses TRBV30 and TRBJ1-6, with TRBD1 as a possible D gene (5 bases). CDR1 and CDR2 (germline): GTSNPN, SVGIG (reference sequence). This CDR3 spans 13 amino acids.

CDR3 sequence (DNA): TGTGCCAGTAGTATAGATCTACAATGGGGACAGCCCCAGCATTTT. Its protein is CASSIDLQWGQPQHF. The chain links TRBV19 to TRBJ1-5; D is ambiguous. This CDR3 is built from 15 residues. Trimming removed 0 bases from V and 7 bases from J, with 13 bases in between. CDR1 is LNHDA, CDR2 SQIVND, per germline (reference sequence).

This chain connects TRBV5-1 to TRBJ2-1, with TRBD1 identical over 9 bases. CDR1 SGHRS and CDR2 YFSETQ come from the germline V gene. The junction had 7 bases not matched to a gene; V was cut back by 4 bases and J by 5 bases. The CDR3 spans 15 residues. The CDR3 loop reads CASSPRQGGHNEQFF. The CDR3, as DNA: TGCGCCAGCAGCCCAAGACAGGGGGGCCACAATGAGCAGTTCTTC.

The rearrangement uses TRBV4-2 and TRBJ2-2, with D unresolved. Germline lookup yields CDR1 LGHNA and CDR2 YNFKEQ. This CDR3 comprises 14 residues. V shed 3 bases and J shed 0 bases, with 5 bases lying between them. In DNA form, the CDR3 reads TGTGCCAGCAGCCACCATTCGAACACCGGGGAGCTGTTTTTT. Protein sequence: CASSHHSNTGELFF.